This T cell receptor beta chain was found in a study of radiation and T cells in renal cell carcinoma. A remark on this clone: Antigen: not known.

Germline values: CDR1 MNHEY, CDR2 SVGAGI. V was trimmed by 6 bases and J by 5 bases, leaving 8 bases between them. The CDR3 loop spans 12 amino acids. General study points: No pretreatment tumor biopsies were available for baseline clonotypes.

Profiling relied on immunoSEQ multiplex PCR, and the TCRdb table lists in-frame clones only, not all of them. The sample contains 97,000 or so clones, 80% to 90% of which appear only once. Indicated time point: blood 4 weeks post-SBRT, at nephrectomy. Treatment reported: 15 Gy SBRT to primary tumor, nephrectomy 4 weeks later. Nephrectomy followed 15 Gy stereotactic body radiation by 4 weeks. After SBRT, blood was collected at 2 and 4 weeks, plus baseline. The tumor was a clear cell renal cell carcinoma. The TCR was taken from a man aged 55 to 70 with renal cell carcinoma. The starting material was blood, obtained from a patient whose treatment included radiotherapy and nephrectomy. The chain carries TRBV6-5 and TRBJ2-1; D gene ambiguous. CDR3 in amino acids: CASRGNNNEQFF. In nucleotides, the CDR3 is TGTGCCAGCAGAGGCAACAACAATGAGCAGTTCTTC.